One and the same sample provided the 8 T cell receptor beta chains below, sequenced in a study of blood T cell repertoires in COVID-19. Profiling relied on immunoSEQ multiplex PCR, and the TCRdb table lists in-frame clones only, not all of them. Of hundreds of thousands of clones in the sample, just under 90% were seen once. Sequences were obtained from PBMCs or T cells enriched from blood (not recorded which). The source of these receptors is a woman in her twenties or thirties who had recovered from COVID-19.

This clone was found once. CDR3 DNA: TGCGCCAGCAGCCAAGATATATTGGACAGAGACGCCTACGAGCAGTACTTC. Protein: CASSQDILDRDAYEQYF. V usage is TRBV4-1 and J usage is TRBJ2-7; a possible D gene is TRBD1 (6 bases). Germline assignment: CDR1 MGHRA and CDR2 YSYEKL. V dropped 0 bases and J dropped 2 bases, with 17 bases sitting between them. CDR3 length equals 17 residues.

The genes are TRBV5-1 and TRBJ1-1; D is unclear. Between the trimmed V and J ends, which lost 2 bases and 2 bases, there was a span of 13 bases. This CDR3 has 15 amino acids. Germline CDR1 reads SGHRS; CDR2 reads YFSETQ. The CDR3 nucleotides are TGCGCCAGCAGCTTTCAGAGCGTGGGTAACACTGAAGCTTTCTTT. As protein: CASSFQSVGNTEAFF.

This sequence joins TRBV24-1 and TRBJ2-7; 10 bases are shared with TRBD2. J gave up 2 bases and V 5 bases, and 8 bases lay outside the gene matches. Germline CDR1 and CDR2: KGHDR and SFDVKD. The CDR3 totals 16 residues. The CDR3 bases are TGTGCCACCAGTGCAGGCAGGACTAGCGGCGCCTACGAGCAGTACTTC. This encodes CATSAGRTSGAYEQYF.

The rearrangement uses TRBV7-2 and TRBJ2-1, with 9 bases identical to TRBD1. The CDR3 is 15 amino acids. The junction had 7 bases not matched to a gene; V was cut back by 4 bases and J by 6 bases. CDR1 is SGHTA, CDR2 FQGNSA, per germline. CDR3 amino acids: CASSSGGTGSNEQFF. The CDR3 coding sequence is TGTGCCAGCAGCTCCGGGGGGACAGGGTCCAATGAGCAGTTCTTC. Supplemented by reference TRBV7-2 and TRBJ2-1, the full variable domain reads GAGVSQSPSNKVTEKGKDVELRCDPISGHTALYWYRQSLGQGLEFLIYFQGNSAPDKSGLPSDRFSAERTGGSVSTLTIQRTQQEDSAVYLCASSSGGTGSNEQFFGPGTRLTVL.

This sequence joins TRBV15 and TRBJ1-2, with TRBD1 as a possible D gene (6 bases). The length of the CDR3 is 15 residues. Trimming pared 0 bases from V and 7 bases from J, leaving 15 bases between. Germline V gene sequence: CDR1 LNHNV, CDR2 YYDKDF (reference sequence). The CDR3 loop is CATSRDRQGLFGYTF. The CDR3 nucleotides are TGTGCCACCAGCAGAGATAGGCAGGGGTTATTTGGCTACACCTTC.

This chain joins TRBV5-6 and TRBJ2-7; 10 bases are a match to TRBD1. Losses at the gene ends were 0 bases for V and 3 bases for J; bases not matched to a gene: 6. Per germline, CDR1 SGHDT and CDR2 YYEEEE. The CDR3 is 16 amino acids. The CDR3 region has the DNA TGTGCCAGCAGCTTGGCCCCCGGGACAGGGGTCTACGAGCAGTACTTC. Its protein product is CASSLAPGTGVYEQYF.

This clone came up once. CDR3 bases: TGTGCCAGCAGGCCAGGCAGGTCCTCCTACGAGCAGTACTTC. Its translation is CASRPGRSSYEQYF. This chain joins TRBV28 and TRBJ2-7; unclear D gene. The germline gives CDR1 MDHEN, CDR2 SYDVKM. Trimming left V 6 bases short and J 0 bases short, with 12 bases between. The CDR3 loop spans 14 amino acids.

The CDR3 bases are TGTGCCAGCAGCGTACCAGGCCTTTCAGGGAAGCTGTTTTTT. This gives the protein CASSVPGLSGKLFF. The chain couples TRBV9 to TRBJ2-2; a weak D match, TRBD1 (5 bases). This CDR3 is 14 amino acids long. The V end lost 1 base, the J end lost 12 bases, and 16 bases lay between the germline ends. The germline V gene encodes CDR1 SGDLS and CDR2 YYNGEE.